These 8 T cell receptor beta chains came from one sample sequenced in a study of cytotoxic CD8 clonotypes in ibrutinib-treated CLL. Profiling relied on immunoSEQ multiplex PCR, and the TCRdb table lists in-frame clones only, not all of them. This sample yields fewer than 300,000 clones, of which less than 85% are seen a single time; roughly 6% belongs to the top ten. The sample was PBMCs, taken at disease progression, from a patient treated with ibrutinib. The receptor set was obtained from a human donor with chronic lymphocytic leukemia.

This clone appeared a few times. The V and J genes are TRBV19 and TRBJ1-2; D is ambiguous. Trimming pared 6 bases from V and 5 bases from J, leaving 7 bases between. Per the germline V gene, CDR1 is LNHDA and CDR2 is SQIVND (reference sequence). The CDR3 length is 11 residues. This CDR3 is CASRGIYGYTF. The CDR3 nucleotides are TGTGCCAGTAGGGGGATTTATGGCTACACCTTC.

This chain links TRBV7-6 with TRBJ2-7, with D tentatively TRBD1 (5 bases). The V gene lost 5 bases and the J gene lost 5 bases, with 16 bases spanning the gap. Germline CDR1 and CDR2: SGHVS and FNYEAQ. The CDR3 totals 14 residues. The CDR3 DNA sequence: TGTGCCAGCAGCCCCGCAGGGCAGCTCCACGAGCAGTACTTC. This sequence encodes CASSPAGQLHEQYF.

The chain recombines TRBV2 with TRBJ1-1, with 8 bases matching TRBD1. Trimming cost V 6 bases and J 1 base; bases outside gene matches: 10. Looked up from germline, CDR1 is SNHLY and CDR2 is FYNNEI. This CDR3 comprises 16 residues. CDR3 bases: TGTGCCAGCAGCCACGACAGGGGTAGGGGGAACACTGAAGCTTTCTTT. Its protein is CASSHDRGRGNTEAFF.

The chain links TRBV10-1 to TRBJ2-7; 7 bases agree with TRBD2. Unmatched junction bases numbered 1, after V lost 3 bases and J lost 2 bases. Germline V gives CDR1 WNHNN, CDR2 SYGVQD (reference sequence). The length of the CDR3 is 13 residues. In DNA, the CDR3 is TGCGCCAGCAGTGAAGCGGGAACCTACGAGCAGTACTTC. Amino acids: CASSEAGTYEQYF.

This chain's CDR3 is CASSPRTGADGYTF. In DNA, the CDR3 is TGTGCCAGCAGCCCCCGGACAGGAGCGGATGGCTACACCTTC. The V gene is TRBV7-6, the J gene TRBJ1-2; 7 nucleotides agree with TRBD1. Per germline, CDR1 SGHVS and CDR2 FNYEAQ. The CDR3 has 14 residues. After removal of 5 bases from V and 6 bases from J, the junction contained 9 bases not matched to a gene.

This chain connects TRBV10-3 to TRBJ2-7, with TRBD1 matching over 7 bases. The CDR3 length is 15 residues. The germline CDR1 and CDR2 sequences are ENHRY and SYGVKD. V gave up 2 bases and J gave up 3 bases; unmatched junction bases: 7. CDR3 DNA: TGTGCCATCAGTGAGCGGGACAGACTTGACTACGAGCAGTACTTC. Its protein is CAISERDRLDYEQYF.

The chain recombines TRBV28 with TRBJ2-4, with D hard to call. The ends were cut back, 5 bases at V and 1 base at J, with 3 bases in the middle. CDR1 and CDR2 (germline): MDHEN, SYDVKM. The CDR3 length is 12 residues. The CDR3 DNA reads as TGTGCCAGCAGTCATGCCAAAAACATTCAGTACTTC. This translates into CASSHAKNIQYF.

The rearrangement joins TRBV6-6 to TRBJ2-7; 9 bases fit TRBD1. The V gene end was trimmed by 11 bases and the J gene end by 1 base; junction bases not matched to a gene: 12. This CDR3 contains 15 residues. The V gene's germline CDR1 is MNHNY and CDR2 SVGAGI (reference sequence). The CDR3 DNA sequence: TGTGCCTTATCCTCAGCGGGACAGGGTTCCTACGAGCAGTACTTC. Residues: CALSSAGQGSYEQYF.